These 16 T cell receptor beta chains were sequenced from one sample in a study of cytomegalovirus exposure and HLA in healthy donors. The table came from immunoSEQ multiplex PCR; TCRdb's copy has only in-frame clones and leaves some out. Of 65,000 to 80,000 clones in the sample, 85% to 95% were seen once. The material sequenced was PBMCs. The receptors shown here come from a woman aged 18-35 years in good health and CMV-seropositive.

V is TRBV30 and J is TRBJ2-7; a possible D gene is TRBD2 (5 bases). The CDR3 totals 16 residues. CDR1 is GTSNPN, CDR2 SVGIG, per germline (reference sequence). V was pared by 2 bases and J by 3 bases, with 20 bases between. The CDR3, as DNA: TGTGCCTGGAGTCGGTCTGGGATAGCGACACTCTACGAGCAGTACTTC. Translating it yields CAWSRSGIATLYEQYF.

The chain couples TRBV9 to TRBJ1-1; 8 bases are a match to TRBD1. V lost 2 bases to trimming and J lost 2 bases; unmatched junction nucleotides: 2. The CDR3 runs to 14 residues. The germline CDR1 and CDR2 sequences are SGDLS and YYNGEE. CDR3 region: CASSVQGANTEAFF. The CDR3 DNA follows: TGTGCCAGCAGCGTTCAGGGGGCCAACACTGAAGCTTTCTTT.

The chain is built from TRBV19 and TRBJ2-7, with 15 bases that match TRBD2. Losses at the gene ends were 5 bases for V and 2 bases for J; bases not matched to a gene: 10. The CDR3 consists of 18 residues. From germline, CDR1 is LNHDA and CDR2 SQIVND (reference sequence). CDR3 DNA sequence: TGTGCCAGTAGTCCCGGGACAGGGACTAGCGGGAGGCCCTACGAGCAGTACTTC. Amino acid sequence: CASSPGTGTSGRPYEQYF.

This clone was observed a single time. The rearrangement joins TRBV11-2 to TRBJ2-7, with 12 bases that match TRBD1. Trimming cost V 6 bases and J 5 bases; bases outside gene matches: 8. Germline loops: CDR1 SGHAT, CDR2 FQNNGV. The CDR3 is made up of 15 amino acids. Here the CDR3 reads CASSLGTGGFDEQYF. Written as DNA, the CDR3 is TGTGCCAGCAGTCTCGGGACAGGGGGCTTCGACGAGCAGTACTTC.

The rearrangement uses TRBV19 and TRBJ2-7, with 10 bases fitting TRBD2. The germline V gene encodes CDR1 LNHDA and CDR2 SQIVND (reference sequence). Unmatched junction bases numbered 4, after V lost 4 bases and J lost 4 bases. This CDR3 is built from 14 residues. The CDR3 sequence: CASSTSGRTYEQYF. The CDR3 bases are TGTGCCAGTAGTACTAGCGGGAGAACTTACGAGCAGTACTTC. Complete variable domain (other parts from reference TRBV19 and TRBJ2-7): DGGITQSPKYLFRKEGQNVTLSCEQNLNHDAMYWYRQDPGQGLRLIYYSQIVNDFQKGDIAEGYSVSREKKESFPLTVTSAQKNPTAFYLCASSTSGRTYEQYFGPGTRLTVT.

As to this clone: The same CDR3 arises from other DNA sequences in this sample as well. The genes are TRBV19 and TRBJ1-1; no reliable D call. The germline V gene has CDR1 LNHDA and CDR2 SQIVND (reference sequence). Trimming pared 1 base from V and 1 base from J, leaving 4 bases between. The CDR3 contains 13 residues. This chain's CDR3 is CASSIGGNTEAFF. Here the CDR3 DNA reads TGTGCCAGTAGTATAGGAGGGAACACTGAAGCTTTCTTT.

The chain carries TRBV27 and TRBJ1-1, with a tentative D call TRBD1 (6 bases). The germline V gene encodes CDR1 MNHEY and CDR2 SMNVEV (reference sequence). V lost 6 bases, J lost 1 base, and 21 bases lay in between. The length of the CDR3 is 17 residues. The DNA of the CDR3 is TGTGCCAGCAGCCTAGAGGGGGTCCACCACCGGAACACTGAAGCTTTCTTT. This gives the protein CASSLEGVHHRNTEAFF.

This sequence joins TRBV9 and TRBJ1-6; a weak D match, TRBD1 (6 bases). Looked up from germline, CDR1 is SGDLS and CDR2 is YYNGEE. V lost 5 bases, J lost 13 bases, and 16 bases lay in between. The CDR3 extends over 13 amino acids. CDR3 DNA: TGTGCCAGCAGTCTCATGGGGCAGGGGCCCCTCCACTTT. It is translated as CASSLMGQGPLHF.

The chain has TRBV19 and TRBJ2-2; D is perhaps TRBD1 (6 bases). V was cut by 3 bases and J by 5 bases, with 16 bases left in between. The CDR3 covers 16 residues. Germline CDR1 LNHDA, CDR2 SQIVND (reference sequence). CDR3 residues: CASSIFDTGYTGELFF. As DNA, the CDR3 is TGTGCCAGTAGTATTTTTGACACAGGGTATACCGGGGAGCTGTTTTTT.

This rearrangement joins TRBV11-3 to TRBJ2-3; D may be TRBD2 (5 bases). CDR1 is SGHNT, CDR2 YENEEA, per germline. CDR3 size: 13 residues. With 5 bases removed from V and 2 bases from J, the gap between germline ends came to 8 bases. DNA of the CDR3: TGTGCCAGCAGCCGAGGGTCCACAGATACGCAGTATTTT. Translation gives CASSRGSTDTQYF.

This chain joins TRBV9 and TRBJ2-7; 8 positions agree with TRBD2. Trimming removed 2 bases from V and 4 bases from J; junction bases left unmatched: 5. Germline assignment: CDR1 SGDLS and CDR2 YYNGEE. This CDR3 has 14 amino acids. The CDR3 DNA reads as TGTGCCAGCAGCGTTCGGGCGGGAGGATACGAGCAGTACTTC. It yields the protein CASSVRAGGYEQYF.

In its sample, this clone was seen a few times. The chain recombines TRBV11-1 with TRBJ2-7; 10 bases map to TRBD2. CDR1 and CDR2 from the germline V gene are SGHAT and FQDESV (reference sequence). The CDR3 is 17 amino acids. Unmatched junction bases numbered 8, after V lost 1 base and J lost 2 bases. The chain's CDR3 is CASSLEAGGALTYEQYF. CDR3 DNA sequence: TGTGCCAGCAGCTTAGAAGCGGGGGGGGCCCTAACCTACGAGCAGTACTTC. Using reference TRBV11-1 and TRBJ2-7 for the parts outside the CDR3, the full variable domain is EAEVAQSPRYKITEKSQAVAFWCDPISGHATLYWYRQILGQGPELLVQFQDESVVDDSQLPKDRFSAERLKGVDSTLKIQPAELGDSAMYLCASSLEAGGALTYEQYFGPGTRLTVT.

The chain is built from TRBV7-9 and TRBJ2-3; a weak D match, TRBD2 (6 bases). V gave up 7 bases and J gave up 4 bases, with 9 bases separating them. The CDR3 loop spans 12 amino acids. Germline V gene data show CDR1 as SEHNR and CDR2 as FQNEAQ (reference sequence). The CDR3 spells CASKWGADTQYF. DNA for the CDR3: TGTGCCAGCAAATGGGGGGCAGATACGCAGTATTTT.

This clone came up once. For the CDR3, the DNA is TGTGCTAGTGGTTTCGGGTATTTGGAATATGGCTACACCTTC. Translating gives CASGFGYLEYGYTF. The V gene is TRBV12-5, the J gene TRBJ1-2, with unresolved D. Looked up from germline, CDR1 is LGHNT and CDR2 is FRNRAP. This CDR3 contains 14 residues. The ends were cut back, 3 bases at V and 5 bases at J, with 13 bases in the middle.

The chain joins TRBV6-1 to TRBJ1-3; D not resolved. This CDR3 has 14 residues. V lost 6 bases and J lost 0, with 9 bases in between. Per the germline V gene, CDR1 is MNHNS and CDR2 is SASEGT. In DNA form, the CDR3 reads TGTGCCAGCAGCGGAGGCCGCTCTGGAAACACCATATATTTT. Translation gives CASSGGRSGNTIYF.

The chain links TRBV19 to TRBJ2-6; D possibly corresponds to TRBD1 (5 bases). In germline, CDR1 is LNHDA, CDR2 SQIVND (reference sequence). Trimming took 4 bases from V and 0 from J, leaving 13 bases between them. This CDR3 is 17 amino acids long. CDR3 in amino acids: CASSRAGHISGANVLTF. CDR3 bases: TGTGCCAGTAGTAGGGCAGGACACATCTCTGGGGCCAACGTCCTGACTTTC. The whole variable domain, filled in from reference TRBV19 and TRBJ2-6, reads DGGITQSPKYLFRKEGQNVTLSCEQNLNHDAMYWYRQDPGQGLRLIYYSQIVNDFQKGDIAEGYSVSREKKESFPLTVTSAQKNPTAFYLCASSRAGHISGANVLTFGAGSRLTVL.